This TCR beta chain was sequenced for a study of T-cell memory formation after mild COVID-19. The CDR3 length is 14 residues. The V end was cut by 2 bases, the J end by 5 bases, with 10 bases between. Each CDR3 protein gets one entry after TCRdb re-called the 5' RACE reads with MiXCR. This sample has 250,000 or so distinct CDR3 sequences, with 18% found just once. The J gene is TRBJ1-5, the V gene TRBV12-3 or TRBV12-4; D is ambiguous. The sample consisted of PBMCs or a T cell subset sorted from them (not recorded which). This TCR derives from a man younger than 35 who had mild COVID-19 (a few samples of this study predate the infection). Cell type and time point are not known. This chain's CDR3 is CASSLLPSDQPQHF. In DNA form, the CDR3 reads TGTGCCAGCAGTTTACTTCCGTCGGATCAGCCCCAGCATTTT.